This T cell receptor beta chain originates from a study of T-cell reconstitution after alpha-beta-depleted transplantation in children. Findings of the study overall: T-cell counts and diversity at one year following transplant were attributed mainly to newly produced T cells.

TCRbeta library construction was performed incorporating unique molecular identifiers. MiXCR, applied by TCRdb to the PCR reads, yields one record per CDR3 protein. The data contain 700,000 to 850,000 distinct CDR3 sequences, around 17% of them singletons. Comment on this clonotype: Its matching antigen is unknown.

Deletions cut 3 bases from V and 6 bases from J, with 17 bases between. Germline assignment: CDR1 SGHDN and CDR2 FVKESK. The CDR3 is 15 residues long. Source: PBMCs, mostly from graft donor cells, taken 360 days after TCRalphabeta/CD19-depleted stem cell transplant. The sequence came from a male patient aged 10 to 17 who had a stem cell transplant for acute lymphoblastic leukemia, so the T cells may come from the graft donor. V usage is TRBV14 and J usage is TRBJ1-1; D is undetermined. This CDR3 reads CASSQREGLSPEAFF. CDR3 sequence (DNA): TGTGCCAGCAGCCAGAGGGAGGGATTATCCCCTGAAGCTTTCTTT.